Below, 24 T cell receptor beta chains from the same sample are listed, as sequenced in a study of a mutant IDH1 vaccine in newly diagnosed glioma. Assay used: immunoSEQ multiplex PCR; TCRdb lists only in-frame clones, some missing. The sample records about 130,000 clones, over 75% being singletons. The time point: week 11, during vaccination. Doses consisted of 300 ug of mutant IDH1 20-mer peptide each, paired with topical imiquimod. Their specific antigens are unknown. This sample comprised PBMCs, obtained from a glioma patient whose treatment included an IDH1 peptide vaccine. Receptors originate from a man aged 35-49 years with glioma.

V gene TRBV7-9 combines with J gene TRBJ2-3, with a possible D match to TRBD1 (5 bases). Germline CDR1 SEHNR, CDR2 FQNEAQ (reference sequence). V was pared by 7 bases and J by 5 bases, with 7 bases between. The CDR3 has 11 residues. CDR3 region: CASTQGDTQYF. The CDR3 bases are TGTGCCAGCACCCAGGGAGATACGCAGTATTTT.

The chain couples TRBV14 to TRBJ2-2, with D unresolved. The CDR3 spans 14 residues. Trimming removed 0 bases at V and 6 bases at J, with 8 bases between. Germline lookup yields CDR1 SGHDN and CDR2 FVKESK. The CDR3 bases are TGTGCCAGCAGCCAAGACCCGCGTGCCGGGGAGCTGTTTTTT. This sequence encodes CASSQDPRAGELFF.

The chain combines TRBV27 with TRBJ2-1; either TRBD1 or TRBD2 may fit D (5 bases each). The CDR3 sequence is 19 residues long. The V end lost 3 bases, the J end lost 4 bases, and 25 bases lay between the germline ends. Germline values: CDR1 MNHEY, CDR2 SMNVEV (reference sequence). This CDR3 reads CASSFSSRDGRRAYNEQFF. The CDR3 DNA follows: TGTGCCAGCAGTTTCAGCTCCCGGGACGGTCGTCGCGCATACAATGAGCAGTTCTTC.

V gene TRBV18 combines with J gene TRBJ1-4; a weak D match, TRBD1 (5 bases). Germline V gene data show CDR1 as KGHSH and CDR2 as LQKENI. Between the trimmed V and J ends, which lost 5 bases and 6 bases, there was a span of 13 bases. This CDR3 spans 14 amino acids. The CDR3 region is CASSAGPQDEKLFF. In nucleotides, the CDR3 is TGTGCCAGCTCAGCGGGACCTCAAGATGAAAAACTGTTTTTT.

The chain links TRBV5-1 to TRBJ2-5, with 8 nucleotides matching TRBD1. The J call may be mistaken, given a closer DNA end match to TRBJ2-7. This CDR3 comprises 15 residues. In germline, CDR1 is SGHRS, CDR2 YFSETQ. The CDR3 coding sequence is TGCGCCAGCAGCACCCGGACAGGGTTATGGTACGAGCAGTACTTC. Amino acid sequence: CASSTRTGLWYEQYF.

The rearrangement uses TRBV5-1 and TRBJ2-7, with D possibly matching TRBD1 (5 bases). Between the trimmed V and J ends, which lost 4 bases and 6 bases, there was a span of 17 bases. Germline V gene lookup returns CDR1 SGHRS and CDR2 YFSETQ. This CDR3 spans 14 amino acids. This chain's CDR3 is CASSNGLARGEQYF. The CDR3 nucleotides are TGCGCCAGCAGCAACGGATTAGCTAGGGGCGAGCAGTACTTC. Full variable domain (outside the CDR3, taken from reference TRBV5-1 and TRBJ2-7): KAGVTQTPRYLIKTRGQQVTLSCSPISGHRSVSWYQQTPGQGLQFLFEYFSETQRNKGNFPGRFSGRQFSNSRSEMNVSTLELGDSALYLCASSNGLARGEQYFGPGTRLTVT.

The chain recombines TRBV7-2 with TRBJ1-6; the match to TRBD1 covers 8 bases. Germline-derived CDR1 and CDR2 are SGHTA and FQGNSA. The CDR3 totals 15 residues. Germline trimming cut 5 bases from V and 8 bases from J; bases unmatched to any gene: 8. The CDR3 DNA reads TGTGCCAGCAGCACCAGGGGGCGATTTGATTCACCCCTCCACTTT. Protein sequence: CASSTRGRFDSPLHF.

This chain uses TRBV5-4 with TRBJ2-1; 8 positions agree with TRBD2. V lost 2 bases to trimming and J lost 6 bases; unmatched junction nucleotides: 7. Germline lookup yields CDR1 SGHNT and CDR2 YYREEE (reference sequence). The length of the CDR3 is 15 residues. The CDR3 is CASSFRTSKANEQFF. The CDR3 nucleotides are TGTGCCAGCAGCTTCAGGACTAGCAAGGCCAATGAGCAGTTCTTC.

The CDR3 protein is CARGQGLAKNIQYF. The CDR3 DNA follows: TGCGCCAGAGGGCAGGGTTTAGCCAAAAACATTCAGTACTTC. This chain uses TRBV4-3 with TRBJ2-4; perhaps TRBD1 as D (5 bases). V lost 9 bases to trimming and J lost 0 bases, with 12 bases between them. The CDR3 loop spans 14 amino acids. Germline assignment: CDR1 LGHNA and CDR2 YSLEER.

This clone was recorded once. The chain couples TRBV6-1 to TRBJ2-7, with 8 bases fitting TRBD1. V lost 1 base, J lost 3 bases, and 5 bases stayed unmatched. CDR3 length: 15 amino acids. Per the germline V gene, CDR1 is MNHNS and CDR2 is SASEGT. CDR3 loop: CASSEGTGLIYEQYF. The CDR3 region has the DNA TGTGCCAGCAGTGAAGGGACAGGGCTAATCTACGAGCAGTACTTC.

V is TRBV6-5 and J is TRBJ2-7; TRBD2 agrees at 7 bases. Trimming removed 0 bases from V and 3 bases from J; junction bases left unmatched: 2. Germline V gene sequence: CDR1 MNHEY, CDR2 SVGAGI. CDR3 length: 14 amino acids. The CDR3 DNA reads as TGTGCCAGCAGTTACTCTGGCGGGAGCTACGAGCAGTACTTC. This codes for CASSYSGGSYEQYF.

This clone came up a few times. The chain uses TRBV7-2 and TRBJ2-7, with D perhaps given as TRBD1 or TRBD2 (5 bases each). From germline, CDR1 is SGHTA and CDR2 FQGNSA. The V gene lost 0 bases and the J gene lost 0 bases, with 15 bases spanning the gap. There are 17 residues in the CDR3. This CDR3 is CASSLAPPGTSSYEQYF. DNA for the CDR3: TGTGCCAGCAGCTTAGCGCCCCCGGGGACCAGCTCCTACGAGCAGTACTTC.

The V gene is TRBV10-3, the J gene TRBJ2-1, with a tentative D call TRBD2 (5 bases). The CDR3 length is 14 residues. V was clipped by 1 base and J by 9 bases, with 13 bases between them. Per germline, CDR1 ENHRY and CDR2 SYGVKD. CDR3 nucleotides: TGTGCCATCAGTGAGTATTCTAAAGAGGGTGAGCAGTTCTTC. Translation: CAISEYSKEGEQFF.

Here the CDR3 DNA reads TGCGCCAGCAGCCGGTCGAGCGGGGGGGCAGCCGATACGCAGTATTTT. It encodes CASSRSSGGAADTQYF. V is TRBV5-1 and J is TRBJ2-3; 10 bases fit TRBD2. In germline, CDR1 is SGHRS, CDR2 YFSETQ. With V trimmed by 4 bases and J by 6 bases, 11 bases remained unmatched. The CDR3 extends over 16 amino acids.

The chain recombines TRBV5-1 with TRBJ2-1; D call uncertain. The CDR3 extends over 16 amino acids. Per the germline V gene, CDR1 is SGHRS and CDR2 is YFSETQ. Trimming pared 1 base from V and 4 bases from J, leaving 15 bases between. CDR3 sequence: CASSLTASRGYNEQFF. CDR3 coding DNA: TGCGCCAGCAGCTTGACTGCGTCCAGAGGATACAATGAGCAGTTCTTC.

CDR3 coding DNA: TGTGCCAGCAGCCCTCCGGGACTACGGAACTACGAGCAGTACTTC. It translates to CASSPPGLRNYEQYF. The V gene is TRBV5-4, the J gene TRBJ2-7; 7 nucleotides align to TRBD2. The germline CDR1 and CDR2 sequences are SGHNT and YYREEE (reference sequence). V gave up 4 bases and J gave up 3 bases; unmatched junction bases: 10. This CDR3 comprises 15 residues.

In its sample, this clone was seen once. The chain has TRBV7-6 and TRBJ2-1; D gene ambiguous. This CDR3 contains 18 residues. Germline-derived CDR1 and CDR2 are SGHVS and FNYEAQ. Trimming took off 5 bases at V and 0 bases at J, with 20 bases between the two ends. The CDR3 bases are TGTGCCAGCAGCCCCCGGGTCGCGGAAGCGAGCTCCTACAATGAGCAGTTCTTC. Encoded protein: CASSPRVAEASSYNEQFF.

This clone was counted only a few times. The CDR3 sequence is CASSSGGPPETQYF. In DNA, the CDR3 is TGCGCCAGCAGCTCGGGGGGGCCTCCAGAGACCCAGTACTTC. The chain couples TRBV5-1 to TRBJ2-5, with TRBD2 matching over 8 bases. Germline trimming cut 3 bases from V and 4 bases from J; bases unmatched to any gene: 5. Per the germline V gene, CDR1 is SGHRS and CDR2 is YFSETQ. The CDR3 covers 14 residues.

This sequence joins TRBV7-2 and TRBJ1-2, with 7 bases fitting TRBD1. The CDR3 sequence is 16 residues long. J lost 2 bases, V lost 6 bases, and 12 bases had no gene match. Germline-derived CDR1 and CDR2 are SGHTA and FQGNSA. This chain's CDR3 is CASRRETGLSNYGYTF. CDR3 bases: TGTGCCAGCAGACGCGAGACAGGGCTGTCCAACTATGGCTACACCTTC.

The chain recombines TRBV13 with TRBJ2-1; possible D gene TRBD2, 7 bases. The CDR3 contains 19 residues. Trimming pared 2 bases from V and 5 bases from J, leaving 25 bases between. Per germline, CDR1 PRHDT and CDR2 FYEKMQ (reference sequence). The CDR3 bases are TGTGCCAGCAGCTTAACCGAGGGAGGGGGAGTGATGATCGACAATGAGCAGTTCTTC. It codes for CASSLTEGGGVMIDNEQFF.

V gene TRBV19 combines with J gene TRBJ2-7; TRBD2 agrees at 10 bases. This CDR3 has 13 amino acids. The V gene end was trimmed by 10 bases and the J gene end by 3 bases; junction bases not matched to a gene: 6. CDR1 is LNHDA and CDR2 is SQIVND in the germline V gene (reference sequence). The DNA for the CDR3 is TGTGCCAACCTCGCTAGCGGGGGCTACGAGCAGTACTTC. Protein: CANLASGGYEQYF. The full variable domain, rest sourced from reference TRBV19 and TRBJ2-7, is DGGITQSPKYLFRKEGQNVTLSCEQNLNHDAMYWYRQDPGQGLRLIYYSQIVNDFQKGDIAEGYSVSREKKESFPLTVTSAQKNPTAFYLCANLASGGYEQYFGPGTRLTVT.

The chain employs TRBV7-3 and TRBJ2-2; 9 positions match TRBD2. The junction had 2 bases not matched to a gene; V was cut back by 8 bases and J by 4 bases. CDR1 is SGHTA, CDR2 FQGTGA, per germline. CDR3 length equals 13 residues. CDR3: CASGTSPTGELFF. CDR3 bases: TGTGCCAGCGGGACTAGCCCCACCGGGGAGCTGTTTTTT.

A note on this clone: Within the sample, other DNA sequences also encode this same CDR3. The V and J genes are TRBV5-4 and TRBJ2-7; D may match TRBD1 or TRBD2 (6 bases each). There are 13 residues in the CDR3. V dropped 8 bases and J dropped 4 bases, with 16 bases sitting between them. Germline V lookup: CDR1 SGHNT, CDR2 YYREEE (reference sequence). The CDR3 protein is CASSGGGLYEQYF. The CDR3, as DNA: TGTGCCAGTAGCGGAGGGGGTTTATACGAGCAGTACTTC.

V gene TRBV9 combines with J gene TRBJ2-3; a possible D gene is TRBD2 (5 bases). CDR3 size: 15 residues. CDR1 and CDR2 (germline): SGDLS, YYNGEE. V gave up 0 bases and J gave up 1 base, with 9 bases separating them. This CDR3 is CASSVVDSGTDTQYF. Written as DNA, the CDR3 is TGTGCCAGCAGCGTAGTAGATAGCGGCACAGATACGCAGTATTTT.